The subject of this entry is one T cell receptor (beta chain). Its antigen remains unknown. The sample comes from a study of T cell responses to AZD1222 COVID-19 vaccine. Study-level points and caveats: White British people made up most donors, females outnumbered males, and clonal diversity was possibly underestimated. Increases in Spike-specific TCR breadth and depth were seen after two AZD1222 doses.

V shed 4 bases and J 3 bases; nucleotides not matched to a gene: 10. This CDR3 region has 17 residues. The V gene's germline CDR1 is LNHDA and CDR2 SQIVND (reference sequence). Method: immunoSEQ multiplex PCR; TCRdb's copy keeps in-frame clones and lacks some. The profile shows roughly 100,000 clones, about 90% of them singletons. The clonotype comes from an adult in good health. Here the sequenced sample was peripheral blood, taken on day 0 of AZD1222 vaccination. V and J are TRBV19 and TRBJ2-2; TRBD1 agrees at 8 bases. This chain's CDR3 is CASSNWQGAPDTGELFF. DNA of the CDR3: TGTGCCAGTAGTAATTGGCAGGGGGCACCAGACACCGGGGAGCTGTTTTTT.